The 21 T cell receptor beta chains given below trace back to one sample, sequenced in a study of Ad26.COV2.S vaccination and SARS-CoV-2 variants. The treatment here: roughly 20 received Ad26.COV2.S at low or high dose, single or two shots; about 5 received placebo; per-sample allocation not given. Sample collection was performed on day 63 after the first vaccine or placebo injection. Here immunoSEQ multiplex PCR was the method, and the copy in TCRdb shows in-frame clones only, minus some. Of a few hundred thousand clones in the sample, around 87% were seen once. This material consisted of peripheral blood, taken in a trial of Ad26.COV2.S vaccine versus placebo. The receptors were gathered from a person between 18 and 59 years old who received the Ad26.COV2.S COVID-19 vaccine or a placebo.

This rearrangement joins TRBV27 to TRBJ1-5; 7 nucleotides match TRBD1. Germline CDR1 and CDR2: MNHEY and SMNVEV (reference sequence). V shed 3 bases, J shed 4 bases, and the junction held 15 bases outside the gene matches. The CDR3 has 18 residues. This CDR3 reads CASSFQGPGGLLNQPQHF. The CDR3 DNA follows: TGTGCCAGCAGTTTTCAGGGGCCAGGGGGGCTTCTAAATCAGCCCCAGCATTTT.

The rearrangement links TRBV11-3 to TRBJ2-5; TRBD1 matches 8 bases. Germline V lookup: CDR1 SGHNT, CDR2 YENEEA. J lost 3 bases, V lost 5 bases, and 14 bases had no gene match. CDR3 length: 17 amino acids. Written as DNA, the CDR3 is TGTGCCAGCAGCGAGAACCCGGACAGGGTGGGAGAAGAGACCCAGTACTTC. Translated, it gives CASSENPDRVGEETQYF.

The rearrangement joins TRBV3-1 (or the pseudogene TRBV3-2) to TRBJ1-4; perhaps TRBD1 as D (5 bases). CDR1 is LGHDT and CDR2 is YNNKEL in the germline V gene (reference sequence). V lost 6 bases to trimming and J lost 8 bases, with 16 bases between them. This CDR3 is 14 amino acids long. The CDR3 coding sequence is TGTGCCAGCAGTCCCAGACAGCGGATGGAAAAACTGTTTTTT. It is translated as CASSPRQRMEKLFF.

V is TRBV10-1 and J is TRBJ1-4, with D tentatively TRBD1 (5 bases). This CDR3 has 14 residues. V dropped 6 bases and J dropped 8 bases, with 16 bases sitting between them. In germline, CDR1 is WNHNN, CDR2 SYGVQD (reference sequence). CDR3 loop: CASRPGTLGEKLFF. The CDR3 DNA sequence: TGCGCCAGCAGACCCGGGACCCTAGGGGAAAAACTGTTTTTT.

The chain couples TRBV7-8 to TRBJ2-2, with D possibly TRBD2 on 6 matching bases. The V gene's germline CDR1 is SGHVS and CDR2 FQNEAQ. CDR3 length: 16 amino acids. Trimming took 5 bases from V and 1 from J, leaving 14 bases between them. The CDR3 reads CASSQPSALNTGELFF. In nucleotides, the CDR3 is TGTGCCAGCAGCCAACCTAGCGCTTTGAACACCGGGGAGCTGTTTTTT.

The chain carries TRBV19 and TRBJ2-2; the D gene is possibly TRBD1 (5 bases). This CDR3 contains 15 residues. Trimming took off 5 bases at V and 3 bases at J, with 13 bases between the two ends. CDR1 and CDR2 (germline): LNHDA, SQIVND (reference sequence). In nucleotides, the CDR3 is TGTGCCAGTAGTCCAGGGCTCCCCCACACCGGGGAGCTGTTTTTT. Protein sequence: CASSPGLPHTGELFF.

The chain combines TRBV7-9 with TRBJ1-1; 11 bases agree with TRBD1. Trimming at V came to 4 bases and at J to 2 bases, leaving 9 bases not matched to a gene. The germline gives CDR1 SEHNR, CDR2 FQNEAQ (reference sequence). The CDR3 is 17 amino acids. The CDR3 sequence: CASSSKGQGGRNTEAFF. The CDR3, as DNA: TGTGCCAGCAGCTCAAAGGGACAGGGGGGTCGTAACACTGAAGCTTTCTTT.

In its sample, this clone was seen a few times. This chain uses TRBV5-1 with TRBJ2-3; TRBD1 or TRBD2 may be the D gene (5 bases each). Per germline, CDR1 SGHRS and CDR2 YFSETQ. The ends were cut back, 1 base at V and 2 bases at J, with 17 bases in the middle. The CDR3 contains 17 residues. For the CDR3, the DNA is TGCGCCAGCAGCTTGATGGGGCCGGGACGGCTCACAGATACGCAGTATTTT. Protein sequence: CASSLMGPGRLTDTQYF.

This chain's CDR3 is CASSYRGQGNQPQHF. As DNA, the CDR3 is TGTGCCAGCAGTTACCGGGGACAGGGCAATCAGCCCCAGCATTTT. The genes are TRBV6-2 or TRBV6-3 and TRBJ1-5; TRBD1 aligns across 8 bases. Germline CDR1 and CDR2: MNHEY and SVGEGT. The CDR3 runs to 15 residues. V shed 2 bases and J 2 bases; nucleotides not matched to a gene: 2.

The chain employs TRBV19 and TRBJ2-1; D possibly uses TRBD1 or TRBD2 (5 bases each). The CDR3 is made up of 15 amino acids. Deletions cut 2 bases from V and 3 bases from J, with 11 bases between. Germline CDR1 LNHDA, CDR2 SQIVND (reference sequence). The CDR3 nucleotides read TGTGCCAGTAGTATACGAGGGGCGGACTACAATGAGCAGTTCTTC. Protein sequence: CASSIRGADYNEQFF.

This clone was recorded a few times. The chain carries TRBV23-1 and TRBJ2-3; the D is unclear. TRBV23-1 is given ORF status, its function remaining uncertain. Trimming pared 3 bases from V and 4 bases from J, leaving 11 bases between. The length of the CDR3 is 14 residues. CDR3: CASSHQEWADTQYF. CDR3 in DNA: TGCGCCAGCAGTCACCAGGAATGGGCAGATACGCAGTATTTT.

V is TRBV14 and J is TRBJ2-3, with D possibly called TRBD1 or TRBD2 (5 bases each). V was cut by 0 bases and J by 3 bases, with 16 bases left in between. CDR3 length: 17 amino acids. The germline V gene has CDR1 SGHDN and CDR2 FVKESK. CDR3 region: CASSQDRGSGGTDTQYF. The CDR3 nucleotides read TGTGCCAGCAGCCAAGATCGGGGTAGTGGGGGAACAGATACGCAGTATTTT.

V gene TRBV6-6 combines with J gene TRBJ2-3; D perhaps matches TRBD2 (7 bases). Germline CDR1 is MNHNY and CDR2 is SVGAGI (reference sequence). The CDR3 is 15 amino acids. V was shortened by 6 bases and J by 4 bases, with 17 bases between the two germline ends. CDR3 nucleotides: TGTGCCAGCAGCTCCCCCCGGGGGGCAGCAGATACGCAGTATTTT. This translates into CASSSPRGAADTQYF.

The chain links TRBV15 to TRBJ2-7; the D gene could be TRBD1 or TRBD2 (6 bases each). Germline assignment: CDR1 LNHNV and CDR2 YYDKDF (reference sequence). V was shortened by 0 bases and J by 5 bases, with 11 bases between the two germline ends. The CDR3 has 14 residues. The CDR3 sequence is CATSRDLGGHEQYF. CDR3 bases: TGTGCCACCAGCAGAGACTTAGGGGGGCACGAGCAGTACTTC.

V and J are TRBV30 and TRBJ1-1, with no clear D. CDR3 length equals 11 residues. V was trimmed by 5 bases and J by 6 bases, leaving 10 bases between them. Germline V gene sequence: CDR1 GTSNPN, CDR2 SVGIG (reference sequence). The CDR3 sequence: CAWGWSAEAFF. The CDR3 coding sequence is TGTGCCTGGGGGTGGTCGGCTGAAGCTTTCTTT.

The rearrangement links TRBV7-2 to TRBJ2-7; D gene ambiguous. CDR1 is SGHTA and CDR2 is FQGNSA in the germline V gene. Trimming cost V 4 bases and J 5 bases, with 12 bases left between them. The CDR3 has 13 residues. DNA for the CDR3: TGTGCCAGCAGCTCCAGTAGAGATAACGAGCAGTACTTC. Its protein product is CASSSSRDNEQYF.

The chain is built from TRBV7-2 and TRBJ1-4, with D possibly being TRBD1 (5 bases). Germline V gene sequence: CDR1 SGHTA, CDR2 FQGNSA. Trimming shortened V by 5 bases and J by 8 bases, and 18 bases separated the two germline ends. The CDR3 is 15 amino acids. The CDR3 nucleotides read TGTGCCAGCAGCCGTGTGGGGGGAATAGGGGAAAAACTGTTTTTT. Protein product: CASSRVGGIGEKLFF.

The chain carries TRBV4-3 and TRBJ2-7, with TRBD2 matching 8 bases. The CDR3 sequence is 16 residues long. V dropped 1 base and J dropped 2; count of bases not matched to a gene: 7. Germline V lookup: CDR1 LGHNA, CDR2 YSLEER. CDR3 in amino acids: CASSQAMRGATYEQYF. CDR3 in DNA: TGCGCCAGCAGCCAAGCGATGCGGGGGGCTACCTACGAGCAGTACTTC.

The chain uses TRBV5-4 and TRBJ1-1; 7 nucleotides align to TRBD1. This CDR3 is 13 amino acids long. Germline CDR1 reads SGHNT; CDR2 reads YYREEE (reference sequence). The junction had 5 bases not matched to a gene; V was cut back by 2 bases and J by 7 bases. The CDR3 sequence is CASSFGQVDEAFF. CDR3 nucleotides: TGTGCCAGCAGCTTCGGACAGGTGGATGAAGCTTTCTTT.

The chain links TRBV9 to TRBJ2-2; no clear D gene. In germline, CDR1 is SGDLS, CDR2 YYNGEE. The CDR3 consists of 14 residues. V was pared by 0 bases and J by 3 bases, with 6 bases between. The CDR3 spells CASSVVADTGELFF. The CDR3 bases are TGTGCCAGCAGCGTAGTCGCGGACACCGGGGAGCTGTTTTTT.

The J gene is TRBJ2-2, the V gene TRBV9, with 10 bases fitting TRBD2. This CDR3 has 18 residues. Germline-derived CDR1 and CDR2 are SGDLS and YYNGEE. The trim removed 0 bases at V and 3 bases at J, leaving 8 bases unmatched. CDR3 sequence (DNA): TGTGCCAGCAGCGTAGAGGATAGCGGGGGGCCTTACACCGGGGAGCTGTTTTTT. It codes for CASSVEDSGGPYTGELFF. Full variable domain (missing parts from reference TRBV9 and TRBJ2-2): DSGVTQTPKHLITATGQRVTLRCSPRSGDLSVYWYQQSLDQGLQFLIQYYNGEERAKGNILERFSAQQFPDLHSELNLSSLELGDSALYFCASSVEDSGGPYTGELFFGEGSRLTVL.